The T cell receptor (beta chain) under discussion was sequenced for a study of T cells after yellow fever vaccination (dated by TCRdb to about 2019). Study-wide context: The SMART-Seq v4 Ultra Low Input RNA kit was used to prepare libraries from fractions with low cell numbers. Bulk TCR alpha and beta repertoires were sequenced longitudinally to track T-cell clones before and after primary and booster YFV17D yellow fever vaccination. Bulk PBMC replicates and cell subsets were isolated from blood drawn at multiple timepoints before and after both primary and secondary immunization. Two healthy male donors, one aged 18 to 30 and one aged 30 to 40 years, made up the cohort.

There are a few counts of this clonotype. Its antigen is currently not known. No quality values exist for individual bases; no much larger clone is one base distant. The listed sequencing device is Illumina NovaSeq 6000. TCR cDNA was synthesized by 5'RACE template switching, which introduced a universal primer site and unique molecular identifiers. Priming for cDNA synthesis came from both the TCR alpha and TCR beta constant segments. Library amplification used two PCR steps, and the second PCR step added sample barcodes and sequencing adapters. Libraries were sequenced on Illumina HiSeq 2500 (2x100 bp) or NovaSeq (2x150 bp). As for the original processing: Reads were demultiplexed and collapsed into UMI consensus sequences with MIGEC, and V(D)J alignment was performed with MiXCR. Vaccine-responding clonotypes were defined with edgeR using replicate PBMC samples, requiring FDR below 0.01 and a log2 fold change above 5 up to day 15. Bulk clonotypes were assigned CD4 or CD8 identity according to which sequenced CD4 or CD8 repertoire held them at higher abundance. TCRdb redid the processing of the public reads, applying fastp at Q25 and MiXCR, and retained in-frame beta chains. Rows are combined by CDR3 protein, so each entry shows the most common genes and DNA. The V and J calls, along with clone size, are taken from TCRdb and not from the paper's own processing. For this sample the table gives approximately 300,000 distinct CDR3 sequences, of which about 10% were detected only once. The ten biggest clones cover over 3% of the sample.

In light of the paper, this sample's treatment or condition label describes: live attenuated yellow fever vaccine strain. PBMCs were isolated from peripheral blood using a standard Ficoll-Paque protocol. Dynabeads CD4 and CD8 positive selection kits were used to isolate the CD4 and CD8 T-cell fractions. TriZol was used to extract RNA from bulk PBMCs, from CD4 and CD8 fractions, and from dextramer-positive and dextramer-negative fractions. V sheds 4 bases and J sheds 15 bases, leaving 20 bases between their ends. In the germline V gene, CDR1 corresponds to SGHDT and CDR2 to YYEEEE. The CDR3 goes from the cysteine to the phenylalanine over 13 residues. The retained sequence is limited to the CDR3, 39 bases, with the frame set at the first base. What the research found in general, with its limitations: Because abundant contaminating clonotypes from the bulk population could be contained in FACS-sorted repertoires, computational filtering was required. A small share of clonotypes occurred in both CD4 and CD8 compartments, likely arising from convergent recombination. The secondary T-cell response was found to be weaker but faster than the primary response, with a peak reached on day 5 rather than on day 15. After the booster, most of the clones that had expanded following primary vaccination were detected again (almost 98% of CD4 and around 88% of CD8), which suggests that memory was broadly maintained. Only a couple of donors were included in the study, so the extent to which the findings can be generalized is limited.

The sequence links TRBV5-6 to TRBJ2-4; possibly the D gene is TRBD1, per 6 matching bases. The TCR was taken from a man aged 18-30 years who received the YFV17D yellow fever vaccine. The material sequenced was CD4+ T cells sorted from PBMCs, taken 45 days after the yellow fever booster vaccination. The base sequence is TGTGCCAGCAGCCTTGGGGTAACCGGGACATCGTACTTC. Its protein is CASSLGVTGTSYF.